This record concerns one TCR beta chain sequence. Between the trimmed V and J ends, which lost 5 bases and 4 bases, there was a span of 9 bases. The CDR3 has 13 amino acids. Per germline, CDR1 LNHNV and CDR2 YYDKDF (reference sequence). These data belong to a study of cytomegalovirus exposure and HLA in healthy donors. The PCR used 60 Vbeta and 13 Jbeta primers. TCRdb's copy holds only in-frame clones and misses some; the assay was immunoSEQ multiplex PCR. This table has over 100,000 clones, 73% appearing once. The chain joins TRBV15 to TRBJ2-1, with D unresolved. Sequenced material: PBMCs. This clonotype was obtained from a woman between 40 and 50 years old in good health and CMV-seropositive. Here the CDR3 DNA reads TGTGCCACCAGCGTTAGCAGTTACAATGAGCAGTTCTTC. As protein: CATSVSSYNEQFF.